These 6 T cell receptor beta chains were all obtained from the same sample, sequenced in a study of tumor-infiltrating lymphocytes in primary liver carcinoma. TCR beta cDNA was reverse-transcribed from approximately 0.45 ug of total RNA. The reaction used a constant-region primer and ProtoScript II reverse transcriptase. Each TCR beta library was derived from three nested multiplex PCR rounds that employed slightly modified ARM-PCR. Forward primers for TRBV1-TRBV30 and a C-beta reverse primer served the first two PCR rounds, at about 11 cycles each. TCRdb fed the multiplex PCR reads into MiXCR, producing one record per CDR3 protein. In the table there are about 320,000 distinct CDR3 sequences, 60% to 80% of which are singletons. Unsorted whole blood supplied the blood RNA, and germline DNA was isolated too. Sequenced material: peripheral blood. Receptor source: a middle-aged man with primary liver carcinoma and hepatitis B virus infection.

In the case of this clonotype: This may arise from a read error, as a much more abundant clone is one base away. CDR3 protein: CASSYAGAQETQYF. The CDR3 region has the DNA TGTGCCAGCAGTTACGCCGGGGCCCAAGAGACCCAGTACTTC. The chain combines TRBV6-2 or TRBV6-3 with TRBJ2-5; either TRBD1 or TRBD2 may fit D (5 bases each). The germline V gene has CDR1 MNHEY and CDR2 SVGEGT. With 2 bases removed from V and 1 base from J, the gap between germline ends came to 8 bases. This CDR3 has 14 amino acids.

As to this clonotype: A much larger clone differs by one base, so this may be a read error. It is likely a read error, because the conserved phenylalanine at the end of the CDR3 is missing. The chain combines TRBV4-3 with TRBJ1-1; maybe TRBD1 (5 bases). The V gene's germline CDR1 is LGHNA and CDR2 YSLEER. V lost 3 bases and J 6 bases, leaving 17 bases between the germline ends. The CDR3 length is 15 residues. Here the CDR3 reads CASSQMIGGRAEAFL. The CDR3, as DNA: TGCGCCAGCAGCCAGATGATTGGGGGTCGCGCTGAAGCTTTCCTT.

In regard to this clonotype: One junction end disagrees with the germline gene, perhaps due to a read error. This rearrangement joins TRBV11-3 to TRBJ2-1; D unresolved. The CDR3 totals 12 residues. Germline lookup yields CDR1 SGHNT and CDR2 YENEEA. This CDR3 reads CAGSLMDNEQFF. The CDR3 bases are TGTGCCGGCAGCTTAATGGACAATGAGCAGTTCTTC.

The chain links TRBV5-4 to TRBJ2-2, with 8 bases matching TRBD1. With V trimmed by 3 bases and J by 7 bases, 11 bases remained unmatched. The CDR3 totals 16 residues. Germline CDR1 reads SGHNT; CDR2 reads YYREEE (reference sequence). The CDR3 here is CASSSEQGEMIGELFF. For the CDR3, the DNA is TGTGCCAGCAGCTCCGAACAGGGGGAAATGATCGGGGAGCTGTTTTTT.

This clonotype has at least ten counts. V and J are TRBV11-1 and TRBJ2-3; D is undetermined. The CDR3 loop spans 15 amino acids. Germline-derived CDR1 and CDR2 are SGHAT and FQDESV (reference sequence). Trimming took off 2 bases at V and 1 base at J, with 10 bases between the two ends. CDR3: CASSLFTARTDTQYF. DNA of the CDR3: TGTGCCAGCAGCTTATTTACAGCACGCACAGATACGCAGTATTTT.

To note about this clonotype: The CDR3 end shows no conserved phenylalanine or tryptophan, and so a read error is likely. The CDR3 sequence is CASSLTGGKAFL. DNA of the CDR3: TGTGCCAGCAGTTTGACAGGGGGCAAAGCTTTCTTA. J is TRBJ1-1 and V is TRBV28; 10 nucleotides line up with TRBD1. CDR3 length: 12 amino acids. The germline CDR1 and CDR2 sequences are MDHEN and SYDVKM. V trimming: 3 bases; J trimming: 9 bases; junction bases outside the gene matches: 1.